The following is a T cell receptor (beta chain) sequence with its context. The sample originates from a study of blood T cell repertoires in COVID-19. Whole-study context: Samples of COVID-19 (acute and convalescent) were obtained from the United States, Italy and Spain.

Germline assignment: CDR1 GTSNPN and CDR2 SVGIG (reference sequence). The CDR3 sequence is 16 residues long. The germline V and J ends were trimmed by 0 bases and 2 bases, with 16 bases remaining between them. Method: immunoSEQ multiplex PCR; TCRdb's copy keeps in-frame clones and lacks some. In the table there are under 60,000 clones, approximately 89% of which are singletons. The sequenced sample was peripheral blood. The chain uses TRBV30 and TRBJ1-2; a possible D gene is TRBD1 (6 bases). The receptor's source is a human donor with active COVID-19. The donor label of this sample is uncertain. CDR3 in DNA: TGTGCCTGGAGTGTACTCCGCAAGGGGGTGAACTATGGCTACACCTTC. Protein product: CAWSVLRKGVNYGYTF.